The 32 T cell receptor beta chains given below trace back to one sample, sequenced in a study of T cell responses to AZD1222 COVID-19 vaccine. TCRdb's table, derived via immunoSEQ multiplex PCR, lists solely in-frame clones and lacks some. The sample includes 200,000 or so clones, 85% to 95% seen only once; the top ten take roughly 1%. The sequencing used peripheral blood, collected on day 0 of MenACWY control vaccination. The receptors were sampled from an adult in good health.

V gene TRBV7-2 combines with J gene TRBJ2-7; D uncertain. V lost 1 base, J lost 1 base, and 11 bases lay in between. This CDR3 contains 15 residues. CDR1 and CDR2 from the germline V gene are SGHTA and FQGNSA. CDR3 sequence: CASSLGGARSYEQYF. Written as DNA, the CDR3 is TGTGCCAGCAGCTTAGGGGGTGCTAGATCCTACGAGCAGTACTTC.

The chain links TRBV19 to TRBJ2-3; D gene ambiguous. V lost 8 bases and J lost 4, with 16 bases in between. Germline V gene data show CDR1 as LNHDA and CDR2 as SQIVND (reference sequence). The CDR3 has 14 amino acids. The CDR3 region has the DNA TGTGCCAGTGGTGGGGTACGATCCCCAGATACGCAGTATTTT. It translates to CASGGVRSPDTQYF.

The CDR3 DNA sequence: TGTGCCAGCAGTTTGCCGAATCAGCCCCAGCATTTT. Amino acid sequence: CASSLPNQPQHF. The chain combines TRBV28 with TRBJ1-5; no definite D call. V was shortened by 3 bases and J by 4 bases, with 4 bases between the two germline ends. CDR1 and CDR2 (germline): MDHEN, SYDVKM. The CDR3 length is 12 residues.

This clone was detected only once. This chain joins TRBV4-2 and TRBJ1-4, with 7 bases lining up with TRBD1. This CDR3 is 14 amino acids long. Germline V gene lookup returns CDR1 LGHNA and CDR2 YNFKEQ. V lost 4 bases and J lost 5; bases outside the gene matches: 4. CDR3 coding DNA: TGTGCCAGCAGCCGGGACAGCGTCAATGAAAAACTGTTTTTT. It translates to CASSRDSVNEKLFF.

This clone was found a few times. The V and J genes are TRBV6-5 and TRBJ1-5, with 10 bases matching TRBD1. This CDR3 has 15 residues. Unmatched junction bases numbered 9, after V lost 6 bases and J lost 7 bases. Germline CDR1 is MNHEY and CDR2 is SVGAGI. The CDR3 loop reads CASRADRGQWQPQHF. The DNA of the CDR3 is TGTGCCAGCAGGGCCGACAGGGGGCAGTGGCAGCCCCAGCATTTT.

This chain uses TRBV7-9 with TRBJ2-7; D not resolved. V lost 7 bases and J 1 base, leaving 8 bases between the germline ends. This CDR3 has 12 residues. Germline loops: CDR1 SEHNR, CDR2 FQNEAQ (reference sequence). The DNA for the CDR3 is TGTGCCAGCAAAAGACCATCCTACGAGCAGTACTTC. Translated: CASKRPSYEQYF. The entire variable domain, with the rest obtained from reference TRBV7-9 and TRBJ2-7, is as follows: DTGVSQNPRHKITKRGQNVTFRCDPISEHNRLYWYRQTLGQGPEFLTYFQNEAQLEKSRLLSDRFSAERPKGSFSTLEIQRTEQGDSAMYLCASKRPSYEQYFGPGTRLTVT.

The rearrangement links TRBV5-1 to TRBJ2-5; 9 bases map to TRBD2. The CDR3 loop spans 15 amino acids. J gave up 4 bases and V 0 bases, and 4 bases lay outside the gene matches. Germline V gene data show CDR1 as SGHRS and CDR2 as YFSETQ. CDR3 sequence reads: CASSLVAGDRETQYF. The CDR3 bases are TGCGCCAGCAGCTTGGTAGCGGGGGATCGAGAGACCCAGTACTTC.

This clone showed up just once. This CDR3 is CASSPGQISYNEQFF. The CDR3 bases are TGCGCCAGCAGCCCCGGACAGATATCCTACAATGAGCAGTTCTTC. The chain links TRBV5-1 to TRBJ2-1; weak D call: TRBD1 (6 bases). Between the trimmed V and J ends, which lost 4 bases and 1 base, there was a span of 12 bases. The CDR3 spans 15 residues. Per germline, CDR1 SGHRS and CDR2 YFSETQ. The variable domain in full, completed from reference TRBV5-1 and TRBJ2-1, reads KAGVTQTPRYLIKTRGQQVTLSCSPISGHRSVSWYQQTPGQGLQFLFEYFSETQRNKGNFPGRFSGRQFSNSRSEMNVSTLELGDSALYLCASSPGQISYNEQFFGPGTRLTVL.

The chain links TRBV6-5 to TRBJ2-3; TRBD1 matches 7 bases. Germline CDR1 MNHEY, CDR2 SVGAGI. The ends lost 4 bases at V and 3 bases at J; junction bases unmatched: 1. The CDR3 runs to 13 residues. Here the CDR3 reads CASSFRGTDTQYF. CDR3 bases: TGTGCCAGCAGTTTCAGGGGGACAGATACGCAGTATTTT.

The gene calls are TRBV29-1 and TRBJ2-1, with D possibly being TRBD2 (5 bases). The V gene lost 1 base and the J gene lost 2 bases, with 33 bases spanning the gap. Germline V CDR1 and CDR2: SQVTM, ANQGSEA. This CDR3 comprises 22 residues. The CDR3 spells CSVEVPRLLEQPSEGAYNEQFF. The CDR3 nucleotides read TGCAGCGTTGAAGTCCCCCGTCTACTTGAACAGCCATCAGAGGGTGCCTACAATGAGCAGTTCTTC.

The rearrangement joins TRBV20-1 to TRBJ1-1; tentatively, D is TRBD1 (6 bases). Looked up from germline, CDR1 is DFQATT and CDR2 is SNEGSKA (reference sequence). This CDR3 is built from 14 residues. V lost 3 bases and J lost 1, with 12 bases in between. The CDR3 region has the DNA TGCAGTGCTAGTGGGACGACAGGGAACACTGAAGCTTTCTTT. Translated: CSASGTTGNTEAFF.

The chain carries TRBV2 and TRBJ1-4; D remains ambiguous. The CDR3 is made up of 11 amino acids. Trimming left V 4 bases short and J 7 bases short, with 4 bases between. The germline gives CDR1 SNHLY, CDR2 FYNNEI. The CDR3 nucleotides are TGTGCCAGCAGTGTCCCTGAAAAACTGTTTTTT. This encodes CASSVPEKLFF.

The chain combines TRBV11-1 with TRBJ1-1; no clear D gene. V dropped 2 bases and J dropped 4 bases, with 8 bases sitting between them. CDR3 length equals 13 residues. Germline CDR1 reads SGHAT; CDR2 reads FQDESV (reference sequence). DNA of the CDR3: TGTGCCAGCAGCTTAAGCGGAAGCACTGAAGCTTTCTTT. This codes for CASSLSGSTEAFF.

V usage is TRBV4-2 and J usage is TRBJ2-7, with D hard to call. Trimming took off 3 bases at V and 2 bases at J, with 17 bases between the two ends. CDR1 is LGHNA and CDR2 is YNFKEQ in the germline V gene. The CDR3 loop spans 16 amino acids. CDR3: CASSQLNDFRTYEQYF. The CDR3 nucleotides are TGTGCCAGCAGCCAGCTCAACGACTTCCGGACCTACGAGCAGTACTTC.

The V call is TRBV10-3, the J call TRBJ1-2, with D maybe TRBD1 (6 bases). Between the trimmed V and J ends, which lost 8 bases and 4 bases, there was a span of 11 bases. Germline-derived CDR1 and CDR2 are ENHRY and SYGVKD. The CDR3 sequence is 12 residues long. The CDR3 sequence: CAIETGSYGYTF. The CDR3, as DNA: TGTGCCATCGAAACAGGGAGCTATGGCTACACCTTC.

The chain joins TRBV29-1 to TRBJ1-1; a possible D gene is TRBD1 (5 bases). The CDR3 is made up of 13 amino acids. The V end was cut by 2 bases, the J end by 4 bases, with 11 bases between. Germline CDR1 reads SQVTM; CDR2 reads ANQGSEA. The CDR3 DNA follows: TGCAGCGTTGAACGCGGGGGAGGCACTGAAGCTTTCTTT. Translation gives CSVERGGGTEAFF.

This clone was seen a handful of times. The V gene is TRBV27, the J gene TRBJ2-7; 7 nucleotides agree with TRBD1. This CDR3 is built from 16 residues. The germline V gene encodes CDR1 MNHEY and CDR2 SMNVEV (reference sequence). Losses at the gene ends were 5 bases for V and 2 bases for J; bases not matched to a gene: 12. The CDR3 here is CASSGDSFSATYEQYF. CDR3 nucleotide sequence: TGTGCCAGCAGTGGGGACAGTTTTTCGGCAACCTACGAGCAGTACTTC.

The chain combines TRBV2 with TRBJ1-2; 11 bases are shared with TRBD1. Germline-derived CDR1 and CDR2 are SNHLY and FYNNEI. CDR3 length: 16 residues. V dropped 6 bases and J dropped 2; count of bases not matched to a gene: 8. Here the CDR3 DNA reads TGTGCCAGCAGGATAGCGGACAGGGGGCGAAACTATGGCTACACCTTC. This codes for CASRIADRGRNYGYTF.

The CDR3 sequence: CATWSGGADTQYF. The DNA for the CDR3 is TGTGCCACCTGGAGCGGGGGGGCGGATACGCAGTATTTT. The gene calls are TRBV3-1 (or the pseudogene TRBV3-2) and TRBJ2-3, with TRBD2 identical over 10 bases. This CDR3 is built from 13 residues. After removal of 10 bases from V and 6 bases from J, the junction contained 7 bases not matched to a gene. From germline, CDR1 is LGHDT and CDR2 YNNKEL (reference sequence).

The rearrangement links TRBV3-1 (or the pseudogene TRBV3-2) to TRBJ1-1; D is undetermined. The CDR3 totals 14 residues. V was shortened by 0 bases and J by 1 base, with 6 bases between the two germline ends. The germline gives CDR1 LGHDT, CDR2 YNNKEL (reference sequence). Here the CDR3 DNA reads TGTGCCAGCAGCCAAGATCGGGGGAACACTGAAGCTTTCTTT. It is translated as CASSQDRGNTEAFF.

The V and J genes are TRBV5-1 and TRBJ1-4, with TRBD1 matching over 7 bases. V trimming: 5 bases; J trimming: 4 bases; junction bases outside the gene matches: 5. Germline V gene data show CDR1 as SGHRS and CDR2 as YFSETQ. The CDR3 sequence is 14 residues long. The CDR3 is CASRPGQLNEKLFF. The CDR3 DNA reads TGCGCCAGCAGGCCGGGACAGCTTAATGAAAAACTGTTTTTT.

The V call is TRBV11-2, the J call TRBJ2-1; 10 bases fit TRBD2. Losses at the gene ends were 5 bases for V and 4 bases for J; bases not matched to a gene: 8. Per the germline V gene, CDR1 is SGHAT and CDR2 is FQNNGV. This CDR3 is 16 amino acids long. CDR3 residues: CASSTRGLALYNEQFF. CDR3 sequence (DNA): TGTGCCAGCAGCACCCGGGGACTAGCGTTATACAATGAGCAGTTCTTC.

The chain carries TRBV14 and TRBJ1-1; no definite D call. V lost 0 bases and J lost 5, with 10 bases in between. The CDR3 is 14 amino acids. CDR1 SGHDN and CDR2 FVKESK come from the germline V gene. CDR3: CASSQDLELTEAFF. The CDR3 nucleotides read TGTGCCAGCAGCCAAGATCTGGAGTTAACTGAAGCTTTCTTT.

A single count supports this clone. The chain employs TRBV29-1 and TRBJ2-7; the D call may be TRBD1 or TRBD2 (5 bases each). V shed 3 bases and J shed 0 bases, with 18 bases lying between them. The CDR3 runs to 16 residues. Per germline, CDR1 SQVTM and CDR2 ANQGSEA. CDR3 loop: CSVEGTRDRYSYEQYF. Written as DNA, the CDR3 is TGCAGCGTTGAGGGGACCCGGGACCGATACTCCTACGAGCAGTACTTC.

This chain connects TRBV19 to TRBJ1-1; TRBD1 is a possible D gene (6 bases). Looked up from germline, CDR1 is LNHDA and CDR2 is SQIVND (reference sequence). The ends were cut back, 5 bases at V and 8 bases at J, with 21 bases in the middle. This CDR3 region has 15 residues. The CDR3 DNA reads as TGTGCCAGTAGTGTGTGGGACACCATTCTGTCGGAAGCTTTCTTT. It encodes CASSVWDTILSEAFF.

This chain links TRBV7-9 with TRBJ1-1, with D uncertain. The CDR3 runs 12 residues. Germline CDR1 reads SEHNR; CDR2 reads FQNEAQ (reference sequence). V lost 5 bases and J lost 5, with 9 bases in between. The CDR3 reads CASSGEWTEAFF. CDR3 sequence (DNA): TGTGCCAGCAGCGGAGAGTGGACTGAAGCTTTCTTT.

DNA for the CDR3: TGTGCCAGCAGTGCGGACACAACTAACTATGGCTACACCTTC. It encodes CASSADTTNYGYTF. The J gene is TRBJ1-2, the V gene TRBV6-4; weak D call: TRBD1 (5 bases). This CDR3 contains 14 residues. Germline-derived CDR1 and CDR2 are MRHNA and SNTAGT. The V end was cut by 4 bases, the J end by 0 bases, with 9 bases between.

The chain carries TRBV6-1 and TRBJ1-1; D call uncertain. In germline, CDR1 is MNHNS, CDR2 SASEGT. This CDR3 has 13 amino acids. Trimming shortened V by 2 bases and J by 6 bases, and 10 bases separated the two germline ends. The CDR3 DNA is TGTGCCAGCAGTGAAATACCGGAGGCTGAAGCTTTCTTT. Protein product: CASSEIPEAEAFF.

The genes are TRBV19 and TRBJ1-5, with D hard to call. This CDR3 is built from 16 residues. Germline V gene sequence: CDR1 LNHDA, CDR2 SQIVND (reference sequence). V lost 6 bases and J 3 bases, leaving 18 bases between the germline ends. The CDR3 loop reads CASRPWASSANQPQHF. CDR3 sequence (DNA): TGTGCCAGTAGACCCTGGGCCAGTAGTGCCAATCAGCCCCAGCATTTT. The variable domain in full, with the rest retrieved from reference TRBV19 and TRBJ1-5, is DGGITQSPKYLFRKEGQNVTLSCEQNLNHDAMYWYRQDPGQGLRLIYYSQIVNDFQKGDIAEGYSVSREKKESFPLTVTSAQKNPTAFYLCASRPWASSANQPQHFGDGTRLSIL.

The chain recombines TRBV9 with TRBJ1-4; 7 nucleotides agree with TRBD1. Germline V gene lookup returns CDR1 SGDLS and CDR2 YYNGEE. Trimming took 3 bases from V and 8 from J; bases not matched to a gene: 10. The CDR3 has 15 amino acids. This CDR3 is CASSASDRALEKLFF. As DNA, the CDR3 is TGTGCCAGCAGCGCTAGCGACAGGGCGTTGGAAAAACTGTTTTTT.

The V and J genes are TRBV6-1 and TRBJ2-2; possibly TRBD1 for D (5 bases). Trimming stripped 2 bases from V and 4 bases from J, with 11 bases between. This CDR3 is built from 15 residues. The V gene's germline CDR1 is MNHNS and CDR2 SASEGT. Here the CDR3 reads CASSELAGLTGELFF. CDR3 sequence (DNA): TGTGCCAGCAGTGAACTGGCAGGGCTCACCGGGGAGCTGTTTTTT.

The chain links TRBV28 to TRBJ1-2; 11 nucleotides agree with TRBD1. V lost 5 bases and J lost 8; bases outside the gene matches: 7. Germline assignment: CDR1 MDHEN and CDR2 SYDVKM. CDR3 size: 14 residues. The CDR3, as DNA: TGTGCCAGCAGTCCCCAGGGACAGGGGGGCGGCTACACCTTC. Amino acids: CASSPQGQGGGYTF.